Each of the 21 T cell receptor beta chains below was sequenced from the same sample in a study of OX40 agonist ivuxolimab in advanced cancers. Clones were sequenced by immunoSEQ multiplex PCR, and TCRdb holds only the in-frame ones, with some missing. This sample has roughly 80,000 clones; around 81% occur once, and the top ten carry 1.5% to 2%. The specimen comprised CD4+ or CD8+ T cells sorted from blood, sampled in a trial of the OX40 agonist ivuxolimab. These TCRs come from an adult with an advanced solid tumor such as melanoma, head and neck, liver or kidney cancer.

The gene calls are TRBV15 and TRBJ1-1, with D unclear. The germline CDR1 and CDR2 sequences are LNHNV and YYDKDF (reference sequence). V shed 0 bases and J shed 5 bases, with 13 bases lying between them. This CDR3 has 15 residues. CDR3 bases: TGTGCCACCAGCAGAGATCCGGAGTGGGTAACTGAAGCTTTCTTT. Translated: CATSRDPEWVTEAFF.

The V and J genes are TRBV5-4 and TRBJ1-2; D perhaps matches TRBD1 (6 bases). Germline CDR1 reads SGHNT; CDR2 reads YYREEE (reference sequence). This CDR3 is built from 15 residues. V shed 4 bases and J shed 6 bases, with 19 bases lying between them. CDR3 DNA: TGTGCCAGCAGCCCCGGGACACTCAAGTACAATGGCTACACCTTC. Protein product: CASSPGTLKYNGYTF.

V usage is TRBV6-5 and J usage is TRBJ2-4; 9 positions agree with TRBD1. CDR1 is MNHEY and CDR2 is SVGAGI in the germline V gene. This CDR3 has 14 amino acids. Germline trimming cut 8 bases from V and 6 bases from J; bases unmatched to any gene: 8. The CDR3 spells CASGGQGLPNIQYF. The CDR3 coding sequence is TGTGCCAGCGGGGGACAGGGCCTGCCAAACATTCAGTACTTC.

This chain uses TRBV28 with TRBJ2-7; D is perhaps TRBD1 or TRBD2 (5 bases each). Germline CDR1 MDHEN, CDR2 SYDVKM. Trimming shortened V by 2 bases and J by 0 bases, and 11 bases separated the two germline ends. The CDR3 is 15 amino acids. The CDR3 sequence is CASSLVAGSSYEQYF. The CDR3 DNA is TGTGCCAGCAGTTTAGTGGCAGGGAGCTCCTACGAGCAGTACTTC.

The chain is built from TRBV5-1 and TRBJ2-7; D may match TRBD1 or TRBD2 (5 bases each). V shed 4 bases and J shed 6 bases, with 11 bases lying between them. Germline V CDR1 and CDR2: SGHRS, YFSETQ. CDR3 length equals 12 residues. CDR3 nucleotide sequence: TGCGCCAGCAGCCCCCCGGGGCGCGAGCAGTACTTC. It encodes CASSPPGREQYF. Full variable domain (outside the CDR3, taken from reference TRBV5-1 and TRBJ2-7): KAGVTQTPRYLIKTRGQQVTLSCSPISGHRSVSWYQQTPGQGLQFLFEYFSETQRNKGNFPGRFSGRQFSNSRSEMNVSTLELGDSALYLCASSPPGREQYFGPGTRLTVT.

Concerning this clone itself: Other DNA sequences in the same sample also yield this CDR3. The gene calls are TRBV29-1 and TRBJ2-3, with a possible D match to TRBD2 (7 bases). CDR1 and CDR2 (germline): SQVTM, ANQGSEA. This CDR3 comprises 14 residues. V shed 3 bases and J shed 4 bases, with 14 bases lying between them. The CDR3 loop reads CSVDLGGVSDTQYF. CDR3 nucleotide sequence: TGCAGCGTTGACCTAGGGGGGGTATCAGATACGCAGTATTTT.

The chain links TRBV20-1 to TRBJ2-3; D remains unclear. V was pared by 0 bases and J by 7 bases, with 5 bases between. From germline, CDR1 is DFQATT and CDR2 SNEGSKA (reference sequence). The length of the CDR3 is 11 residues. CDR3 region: CSARDLNTQYF. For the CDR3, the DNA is TGCAGTGCTAGAGATTTAAATACGCAGTATTTT.

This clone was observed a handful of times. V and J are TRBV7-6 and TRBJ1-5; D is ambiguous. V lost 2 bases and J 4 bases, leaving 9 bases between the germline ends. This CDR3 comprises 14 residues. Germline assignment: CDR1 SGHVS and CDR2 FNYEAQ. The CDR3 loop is CASSLLSGNQPQHF. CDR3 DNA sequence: TGTGCCAGCAGCTTATTATCGGGGAATCAGCCCCAGCATTTT.

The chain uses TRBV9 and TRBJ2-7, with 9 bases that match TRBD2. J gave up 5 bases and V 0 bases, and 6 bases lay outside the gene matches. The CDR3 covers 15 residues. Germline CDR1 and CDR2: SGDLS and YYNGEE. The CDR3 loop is CASSVEGGRAHEQYF. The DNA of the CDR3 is TGTGCCAGCAGCGTAGAAGGCGGGAGGGCCCACGAGCAGTACTTC.

CDR3 amino acids: CASLQGANWPEAFF. For the CDR3, the DNA is TGTGCCTCGTTGCAGGGGGCGAATTGGCCTGAAGCTTTCTTT. This chain connects TRBV7-2 to TRBJ1-1, with 8 positions matching TRBD1. The CDR3 totals 14 residues. Germline V lookup: CDR1 SGHTA, CDR2 FQGNSA. Trimming at V came to 11 bases and at J to 6 bases, leaving 14 bases not matched to a gene.

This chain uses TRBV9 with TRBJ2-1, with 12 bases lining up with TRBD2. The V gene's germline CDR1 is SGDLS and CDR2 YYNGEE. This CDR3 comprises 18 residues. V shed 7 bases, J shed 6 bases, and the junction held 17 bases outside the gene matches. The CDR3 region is CASDPGGTSGRISNEQFF. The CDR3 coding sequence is TGTGCCAGCGACCCAGGGGGAACTAGCGGGAGGATAAGCAATGAGCAGTTCTTC.

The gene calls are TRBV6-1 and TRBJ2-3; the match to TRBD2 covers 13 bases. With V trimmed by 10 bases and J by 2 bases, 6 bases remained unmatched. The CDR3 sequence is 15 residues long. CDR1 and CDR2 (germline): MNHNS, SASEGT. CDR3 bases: TGTGCCACCCAAACTAGCGGGAGGGTCACAGATACGCAGTATTTT. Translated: CATQTSGRVTDTQYF.

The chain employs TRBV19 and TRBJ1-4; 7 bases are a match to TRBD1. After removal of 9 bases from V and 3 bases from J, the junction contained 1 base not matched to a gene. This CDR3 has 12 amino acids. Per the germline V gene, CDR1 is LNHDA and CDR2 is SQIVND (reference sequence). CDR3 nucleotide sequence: TGTGCCAGCACAGGGGCTAATGAAAAACTGTTTTTT. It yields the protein CASTGANEKLFF.

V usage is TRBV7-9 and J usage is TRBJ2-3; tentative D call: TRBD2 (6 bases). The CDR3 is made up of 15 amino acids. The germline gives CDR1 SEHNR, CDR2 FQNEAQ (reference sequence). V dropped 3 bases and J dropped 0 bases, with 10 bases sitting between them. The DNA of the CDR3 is TGTGCCAGCAGCTTCGGGGGACTGAGCACAGATACGCAGTATTTT. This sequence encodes CASSFGGLSTDTQYF.

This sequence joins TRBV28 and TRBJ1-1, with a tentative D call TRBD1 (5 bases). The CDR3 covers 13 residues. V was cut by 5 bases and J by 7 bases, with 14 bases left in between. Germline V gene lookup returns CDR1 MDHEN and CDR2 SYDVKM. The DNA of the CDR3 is TGTGCCAGCAGTGCCGGGGGGGGATTTGAAGCTTTCTTT. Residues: CASSAGGGFEAFF.

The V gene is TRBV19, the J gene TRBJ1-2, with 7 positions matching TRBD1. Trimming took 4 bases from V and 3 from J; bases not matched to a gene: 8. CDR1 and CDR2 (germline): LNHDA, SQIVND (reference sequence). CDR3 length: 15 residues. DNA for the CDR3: TGTGCCAGTAGTACGACAGGGAGGAGGGACTATGGCTACACCTTC. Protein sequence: CASSTTGRRDYGYTF. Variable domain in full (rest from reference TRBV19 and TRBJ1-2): DGGITQSPKYLFRKEGQNVTLSCEQNLNHDAMYWYRQDPGQGLRLIYYSQIVNDFQKGDIAEGYSVSREKKESFPLTVTSAQKNPTAFYLCASSTTGRRDYGYTFGSGTRLTVV.

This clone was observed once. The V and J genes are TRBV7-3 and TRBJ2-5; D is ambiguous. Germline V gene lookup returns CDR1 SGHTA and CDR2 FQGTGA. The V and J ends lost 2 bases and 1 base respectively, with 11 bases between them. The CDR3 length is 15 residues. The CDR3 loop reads CASSLDRASQETQYF. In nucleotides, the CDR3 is TGTGCCAGCAGCTTAGACCGGGCGAGCCAAGAGACCCAGTACTTC.

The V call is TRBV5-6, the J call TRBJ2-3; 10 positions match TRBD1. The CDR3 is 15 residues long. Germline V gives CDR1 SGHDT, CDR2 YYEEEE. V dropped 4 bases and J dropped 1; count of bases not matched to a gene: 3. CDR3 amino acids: CASSLGTGGTDTQYF. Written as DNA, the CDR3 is TGTGCCAGCAGCCTAGGGACAGGGGGCACAGATACGCAGTATTTT.

As DNA, the CDR3 is TGTGCCAGCAGCAGGGCGGGGGGCTTCTCCTACAATGAGCAGTTCTTC. Its translation is CASSRAGGFSYNEQFF. The chain joins TRBV7-2 to TRBJ2-1; 8 bases match TRBD2. Trimming cost V 5 bases and J 0 bases; bases outside gene matches: 6. The germline gives CDR1 SGHTA, CDR2 FQGNSA. This CDR3 region has 16 residues.

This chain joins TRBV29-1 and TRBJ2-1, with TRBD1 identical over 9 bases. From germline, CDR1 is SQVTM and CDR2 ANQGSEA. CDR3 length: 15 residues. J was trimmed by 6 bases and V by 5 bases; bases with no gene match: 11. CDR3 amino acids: CSVLLRQGVGNEQFF. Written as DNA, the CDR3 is TGCAGCGTTTTATTACGACAGGGGGTCGGCAATGAGCAGTTCTTC.

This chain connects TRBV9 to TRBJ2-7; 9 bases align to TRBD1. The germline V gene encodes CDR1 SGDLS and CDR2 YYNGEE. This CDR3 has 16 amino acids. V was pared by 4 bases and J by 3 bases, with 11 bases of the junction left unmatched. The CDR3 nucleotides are TGTGCCAGCAGCAGAAATCCGGGACAGGGAATCTACGAGCAGTACTTC. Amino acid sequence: CASSRNPGQGIYEQYF.